The 19 T cell receptor beta chains in this list originate from one sample, sequenced in a study of blood T cell repertoires in COVID-19. Generated by immunoSEQ multiplex PCR, the TCRdb table keeps only in-frame clones and is missing some. The sample records 100,000 to 150,000 clones, about three quarters being singletons. Sequencing used peripheral blood. The receptors here all came from an older woman with acute or convalescent COVID-19.

This clone was found many times. The chain uses TRBV5-1 and TRBJ1-2; D might be TRBD1 (5 bases). This CDR3 has 14 amino acids. The germline gives CDR1 SGHRS, CDR2 YFSETQ. The V end was cut by 0 bases, the J end by 7 bases, with 13 bases between. This CDR3 reads CASSLGQRGSGYTF. In DNA, the CDR3 is TGCGCCAGCAGCTTGGGACAGCGGGGGAGTGGCTACACCTTC.

This rearrangement joins TRBV5-1 to TRBJ1-4; 7 bases agree with TRBD1. V shed 4 bases, J shed 2 bases, and the junction held 8 bases outside the gene matches. Germline CDR1 reads SGHRS; CDR2 reads YFSETQ. This CDR3 has 16 residues. CDR3 residues: CASSPYSTGTNEKLFF. The CDR3 bases are TGCGCCAGCAGCCCCTATTCGACAGGGACTAATGAAAAACTGTTTTTT.

A word on this clone: Relative to the germline gene, one junction end is altered; a read error may explain this. This chain links TRBV7-7 with TRBJ2-3; 8 nucleotides agree with TRBD2. Germline lookup yields CDR1 SSHAT and CDR2 FNYEAQ (reference sequence). The CDR3 spans 16 residues. The CDR3 coding sequence is TGTGCTAGCAGCCCAGTAGCGGGATGGAACACAGATACGCAGTATTTT. Its protein is CASSPVAGWNTDTQYF.

This rearrangement joins TRBV19 to TRBJ1-5; the D gene is possibly TRBD1 (5 bases). Germline V lookup: CDR1 LNHDA, CDR2 SQIVND (reference sequence). The CDR3 runs 15 residues. V was clipped by 7 bases and J by 2 bases, with 15 bases between them. In nucleotides, the CDR3 is TGTGCCAGTACCCTGGGGGGGATGCGCAATCAGCCCCAGCATTTT. This encodes CASTLGGMRNQPQHF.

This clone appeared a few times. The rearrangement uses TRBV6-2 or TRBV6-3 and TRBJ1-4, with 12 bases that match TRBD1. The junction had 3 bases not matched to a gene; V was cut back by 2 bases and J by 2 bases. The CDR3 consists of 17 residues. Germline CDR1 reads MNHEY; CDR2 reads SVGEGT. CDR3 DNA: TGTGCCAGCAGTTACGGGACAGGGGGCGCGACTAATGAAAAACTGTTTTTT. It codes for CASSYGTGGATNEKLFF.

The chain couples TRBV30 to TRBJ1-4, with D possibly being TRBD1 (6 bases). Germline assignment: CDR1 GTSNPN and CDR2 SVGIG (reference sequence). The ends were cut back, 1 base at V and 0 bases at J, with 9 bases in the middle. The length of the CDR3 is 15 residues. CDR3 sequence: CAWSAGQATNEKLFF. Here the CDR3 DNA reads TGTGCCTGGAGTGCGGGACAAGCAACTAATGAAAAACTGTTTTTT.

V usage is TRBV27 and J usage is TRBJ2-5, with TRBD2 matching 7 bases. V lost 2 bases to trimming and J lost 2 bases; unmatched junction nucleotides: 5. CDR3 length: 15 residues. CDR1 MNHEY and CDR2 SMNVEV come from the germline V gene (reference sequence). CDR3 sequence: CASSLDRRGQETQYF. The DNA for the CDR3 is TGTGCCAGCAGTTTAGACCGGCGGGGGCAAGAGACCCAGTACTTC.

The genes are TRBV7-2 and TRBJ1-2, with 11 bases identical to TRBD1. Looked up from germline, CDR1 is SGHTA and CDR2 is FQGNSA. There are 14 residues in the CDR3. The trim removed 3 bases at V and 8 bases at J, leaving 5 bases unmatched. For the CDR3, the DNA is TGTGCCAGCAGCTTCGGACAGGGGGCGCAGGGCTACACCTTC. Translation gives CASSFGQGAQGYTF.

The genes are TRBV19 and TRBJ1-1; TRBD1 aligns across 8 bases. CDR1 LNHDA and CDR2 SQIVND come from the germline V gene (reference sequence). The trim removed 4 bases at V and 8 bases at J, leaving 9 bases unmatched. This CDR3 region has 14 residues. This CDR3 reads CASSTSLGQEEAFF. The CDR3 DNA is TGTGCCAGTAGTACTTCGCTGGGACAGGAGGAAGCTTTCTTT. The full variable domain, in which reference TRBV19 and TRBJ1-1 provide the parts outside the CDR3, is DGGITQSPKYLFRKEGQNVTLSCEQNLNHDAMYWYRQDPGQGLRLIYYSQIVNDFQKGDIAEGYSVSREKKESFPLTVTSAQKNPTAFYLCASSTSLGQEEAFFGQGTRLTVV.

This clone showed up just a few times. The same CDR3 arises from other DNA sequences in this sample as well. V is TRBV10-3 and J is TRBJ2-7; D not resolved. V was clipped by 3 bases and J by 0 bases, with 3 bases between them. This CDR3 has 12 amino acids. Germline assignment: CDR1 ENHRY and CDR2 SYGVKD. The CDR3 is CAISDSSYEQYF. For the CDR3, the DNA is TGTGCCATCAGTGACTCCTCCTACGAGCAGTACTTC.

The gene calls are TRBV29-1 and TRBJ2-7; 13 nucleotides match TRBD2. In germline, CDR1 is SQVTM, CDR2 ANQGSEA. The CDR3 contains 13 residues. After removal of 5 bases from V and 3 bases from J, the junction contained 1 base not matched to a gene. Here the CDR3 reads CSVWTSGSYEQYF. The CDR3 DNA follows: TGCAGCGTTTGGACTAGCGGGAGCTACGAGCAGTACTTC.

The V gene is TRBV6-1, the J gene TRBJ2-4; 7 positions agree with TRBD1. The CDR3 has 15 residues. The germline V gene has CDR1 MNHNS and CDR2 SASEGT. J gave up 6 bases and V 2 bases, and 7 bases lay outside the gene matches. CDR3 residues: CASSELTEGANIQYF. The DNA for the CDR3 is TGTGCCAGCAGTGAACTGACAGAGGGGGCAAACATTCAGTACTTC.

The rearrangement links TRBV28 to TRBJ1-5; D remains unclear. Between the trimmed V and J ends, which lost 8 bases and 4 bases, there was a span of 9 bases. There are 12 residues in the CDR3. Germline V gene sequence: CDR1 MDHEN, CDR2 SYDVKM. The CDR3 DNA sequence: TGTGCCAGCTCAGGCGTAAATCAGCCCCAGCATTTT. This sequence encodes CASSGVNQPQHF.

V and J are TRBV29-1 and TRBJ2-7; the match to TRBD2 covers 8 bases. The CDR3 has 15 residues. Germline loops: CDR1 SQVTM, CDR2 ANQGSEA. V shed 0 bases and J 1 base; nucleotides not matched to a gene: 5. CDR3 nucleotides: TGCAGCGTTGAAGAAGTCGCGGGGGGTTCCTACGAGCAGTACTTC. It yields the protein CSVEEVAGGSYEQYF.

CDR3 DNA sequence: TGTGCCACCGTTCGAGGGGGTAGTTCACCCCTCCACTTT. It specifies CATVRGGSSPLHF. This sequence joins TRBV10-3 and TRBJ1-6, with a tentative D call TRBD1 (6 bases). V gave up 10 bases and J gave up 9 bases, with 16 bases separating them. Germline assignment: CDR1 ENHRY and CDR2 SYGVKD. This CDR3 has 13 residues.

V gene TRBV29-1 combines with J gene TRBJ2-5; D may be TRBD1 (6 bases). CDR3 length: 14 amino acids. The germline V gene encodes CDR1 SQVTM and CDR2 ANQGSEA. Deletions cut 6 bases from V and 0 bases from J, with 14 bases between. The CDR3: CSVELQGDQETQYF. CDR3 bases: TGCAGCGTAGAATTACAGGGAGACCAAGAGACCCAGTACTTC. The full variable domain, with the rest looked up from reference TRBV29-1 and TRBJ2-5, is SAVISQKPSRDICQRGTSLTIQCQVDSQVTMMFWYRQQPGQSLTLIATANQGSEATYESGFVIDKFPISRPNLTFSTLTVSNMSPEDSSIYLCSVELQGDQETQYFGPGTRLLVL.

CDR3: CASRPRSSNTGELFF. CDR3 bases: TGTGCCAGCAGGCCGCGGAGTTCGAACACCGGGGAGCTGTTTTTT. This chain uses TRBV6-6 with TRBJ2-2, with D uncertain. V lost 6 bases and J lost 0, with 11 bases in between. The CDR3 contains 15 residues. Germline CDR1 MNHNY, CDR2 SVGAGI (reference sequence).

The J gene is TRBJ1-3, the V gene TRBV30; no clear D. Trimming stripped 8 bases from V and 1 base from J, with 12 bases between. Germline V gene sequence: CDR1 GTSNPN, CDR2 SVGIG (reference sequence). CDR3 length: 13 residues. CDR3 coding DNA: TGTGCCGGAGGGCGGGGATCTGGAAACACCATATATTTT. Encoded protein: CAGGRGSGNTIYF. The whole variable domain, filled in from reference TRBV30 and TRBJ1-3, reads SQTIHQWPATLVQPVGSPLSLECTVEGTSNPNLYWYRQAAGRGLQLLFYSVGIGQISSEVPQNLSASRPQDRQFILSSKKLLLSDSGFYLCAGGRGSGNTIYFGEGSWLTVV.

In this sample, this clone turned up a few times. This chain links TRBV27 with TRBJ1-6; 8 bases are shared with TRBD1. Losses at the gene ends were 4 bases for V and 7 bases for J; bases not matched to a gene: 9. The CDR3 is made up of 16 amino acids. Germline-derived CDR1 and CDR2 are MNHEY and SMNVEV (reference sequence). CDR3 loop: CASSSFQTGVNSPLHF. CDR3 nucleotides: TGTGCCAGCAGTTCATTCCAGACAGGGGTGAATTCACCCCTCCACTTT.